Listed here are 2 T cell receptor beta chains from one sample, sequenced in a study of T cells in Graves' hyperthyroidism and ophthalmopathy. The TCR beta CDR3 regions underwent amplification using RNA transcripts as the source. A first-round RT-PCR of the TCR CDR3 used the HTBI primer set. TCRdb itself ran the multiplex PCR reads through MiXCR, one entry per CDR3 protein. The sample lists about 330,000 distinct CDR3 sequences; roughly 13% were seen once. Sequencing input: blood. All receptors come from a middle-aged woman with Graves' ophthalmopathy.

This clonotype was found a few times. The gene calls are TRBV7-3 and TRBJ2-1; 8 positions match TRBD1. V was pared by 5 bases and J by 0 bases, with 9 bases of the junction left unmatched. CDR3 length: 17 residues. Per germline, CDR1 SGHTA and CDR2 FQGTGA. The CDR3: CASSPQGVPTSYNEQFF. The CDR3 DNA follows: TGTGCCAGCAGCCCACAGGGGGTTCCAACCTCCTACAATGAGCAGTTCTTC. Combining the CDR3 with reference TRBV7-3 and TRBJ2-1 gives the whole variable domain GAGVSQTPSNKVTEKGKYVELRCDPISGHTALYWYRQSLGQGPEFLIYFQGTGAADDSGLPNDRFFAVRPEGSVSTLKIQRTERGDSAVYLCASSPQGVPTSYNEQFFGPGTRLTVL.

This clonotype was seen at least ten times. The chain recombines TRBV15 with TRBJ2-4; 8 nucleotides align to TRBD2. The germline V gene has CDR1 LNHNV and CDR2 YYDKDF (reference sequence). J gave up 0 bases and V 0 bases, and 13 bases lay outside the gene matches. The CDR3 runs 20 residues. CDR3 sequence: CATSRDLPGGPGKAKNIQYF. CDR3 nucleotide sequence: TGTGCCACCAGCAGAGATCTCCCGGGAGGGCCGGGGAAAGCCAAAAACATTCAGTACTTC.